This is a list of T cell receptor beta chains from one sample in a study of OX40 agonist ivuxolimab in advanced cancers. The protocol was immunoSEQ multiplex PCR, while the TCRdb copy is restricted to in-frame clones and leaves out a portion. This sample carries roughly 25,000 clones, 88% of them seen once, and the ten largest clones take about 22%. Source: CD4+ or CD8+ T cells sorted from blood, taken in a trial of the OX40 agonist ivuxolimab. Receptors were obtained from an adult with an advanced solid tumor such as melanoma, head and neck, liver or kidney cancer. Both conserved end residues are part of each CDR3.

>TRBJ1-5|TRBV2
CASRSSNQPQHF
>TRBJ2-7|TRBV4-1
CASSQDPGSFEQYF
>TRBJ1-1|TRBV9
CASSVAEGLTEAFF
>TRBJ1-2|TRBV7-5
CVRSSTAGTNYGYTF
>TRBJ2-7|TRBV27
CASSFGVNYEQYF
>TRBJ2-7|TRBV27
CASSSPGQGILEQYF
>TRBJ1-2|TRBV28
CASSFQTGTNYGYTF
>TRBJ2-7|TRBV7-3
CASSSPQGYFLRAVVQQYF
>TRBJ2-1|TRBV13
CASSLQGAEQFF
>TRBJ1-2|TRBV19
CASSTGQGNGYTF
>TRBJ1-4|TRBV7-9
CASSLALGEDEKLFF
>TRBJ2-7|TRBV5-1
CASSPLQGTEQYF
>TRBJ2-5|TRBV9
CASSVGVGGQETQYF
>TRBJ2-3|TRBV30
CAAGSITDTQYF
>TRBJ1-5|TRBV4-1
CASSQVQGDGNQPQHF
>TRBJ1-2|TRBV5-6
CASSLGFGQNYGYTF
>TRBJ2-2|TRBV29-1
CSGSTGLANTGELFF
>TRBJ2-1|TRBV5-6
CASSLTAGYNEQFF
>TRBJ2-1|TRBV27
CASSLPEASGAYNEQFF
>TRBJ2-1|TRBV4-3
CASSQVSTYNEQFF
>TRBJ2-5|TRBV4-1
CASSQEGTALYF
>TRBJ1-6|TRBV6-1
CASSEVEGAGNSPLHF
>TRBJ2-1|TRBV14
CASSHSWGAYNEQFF
>TRBJ2-1|TRBV30
CAWRILAGALYEQFF
>TRBJ2-7|TRBV7-6
CASSLTGGGDEQYF
>TRBJ1-6|TRBV6-4
CASSEGQGGSPLHF
>TRBJ2-7|TRBV6-7
CARRGGGDSYEQYF
>TRBJ2-5|TRBV7-9
CASSLDETQYF
>TRBJ2-7|TRBV29-1
CSVDRGDYEQYF
>TRBJ1-2|TRBV5-4
CASSLPDNYGYTF
>TRBJ2-7|TRBV27
CASSFGQGLYEQYF
>TRBJ1-4|TRBV6-1
CASSDLDRQYKLFF
>TRBJ1-6|TRBV19
CASTGVGSLMGNSPLHF
>TRBJ2-1|TRBV5-6
CASSLAVPGPYNEQFF
>TRBJ1-1|TRBV6-4
CASNPGTGVAGGDTEAFF
>TRBJ2-5|TRBV6-1
CASSEDGTSGGETQYF
>TRBJ1-5|TRBV9
CASSVSPDIGNQPQHF
>TRBJ1-1|TRBV4-1
CASSQVPQVFEAFF
>TRBJ1-6|TRBV27
CASSFGQNNSPLHF
>TRBJ2-1|TRBV27
CASSFWDSAYNEQFF
>TRBJ2-5|TRBV15
CATSSTLKETQYF
>TRBJ2-7|TRBV4-2
CASSQTGSSSYEQYF
>TRBJ2-1|TRBV29-1
CSVGAGTGSREQFF
>TRBJ2-1|TRBV5-4
CASSLGGGEEQFF
>TRBJ1-1|TRBV30
CAWNVRVDTEAFF
>TRBJ1-4|TRBV19
CASSPKENEKLFF
>TRBJ1-6|TRBV28
CASSVQGDYSPLHF